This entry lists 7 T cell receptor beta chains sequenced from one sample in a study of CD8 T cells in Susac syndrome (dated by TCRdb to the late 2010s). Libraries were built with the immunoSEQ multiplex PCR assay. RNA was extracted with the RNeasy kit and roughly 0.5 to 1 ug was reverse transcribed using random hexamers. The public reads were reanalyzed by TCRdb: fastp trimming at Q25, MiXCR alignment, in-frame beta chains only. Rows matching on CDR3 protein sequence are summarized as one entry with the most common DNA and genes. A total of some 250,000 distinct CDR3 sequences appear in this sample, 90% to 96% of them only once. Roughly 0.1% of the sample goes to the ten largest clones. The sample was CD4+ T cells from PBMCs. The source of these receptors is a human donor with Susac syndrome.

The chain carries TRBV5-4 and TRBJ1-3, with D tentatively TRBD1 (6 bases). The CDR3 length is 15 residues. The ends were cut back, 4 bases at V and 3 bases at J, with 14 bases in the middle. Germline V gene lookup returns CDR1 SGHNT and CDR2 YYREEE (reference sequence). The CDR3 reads CASSRDRTYGNTIYF. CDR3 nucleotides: TGTGCCAGCAGCCGAGACAGGACTTATGGAAACACCATATATTTT.

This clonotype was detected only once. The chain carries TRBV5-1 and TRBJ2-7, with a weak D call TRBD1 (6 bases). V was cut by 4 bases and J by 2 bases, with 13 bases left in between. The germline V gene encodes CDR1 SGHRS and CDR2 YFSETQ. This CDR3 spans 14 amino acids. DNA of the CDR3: TGCGCCAGCAGCCCTAGGGACACGACCTACGAGCAGTACTTC. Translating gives CASSPRDTTYEQYF.

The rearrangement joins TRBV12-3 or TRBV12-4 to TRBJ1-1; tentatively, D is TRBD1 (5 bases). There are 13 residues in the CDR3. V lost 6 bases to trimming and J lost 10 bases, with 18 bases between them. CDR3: CASRFDSPWGAFF. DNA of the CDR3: TGTGCCAGCAGGTTCGACAGTCCGTGGGGAGCTTTCTTT.

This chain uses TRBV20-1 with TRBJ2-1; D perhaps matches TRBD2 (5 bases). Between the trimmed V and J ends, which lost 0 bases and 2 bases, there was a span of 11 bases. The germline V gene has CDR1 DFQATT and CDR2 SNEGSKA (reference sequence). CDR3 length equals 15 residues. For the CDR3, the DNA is TGCAGTGCTAGAGAAGGTCGGCGGGCCTACAATGAGCAGTTCTTC. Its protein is CSAREGRRAYNEQFF.

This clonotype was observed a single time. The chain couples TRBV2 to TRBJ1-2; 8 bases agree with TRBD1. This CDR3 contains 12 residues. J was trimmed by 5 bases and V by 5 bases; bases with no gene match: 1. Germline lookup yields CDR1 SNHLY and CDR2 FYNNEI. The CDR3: CASSYRGYGYTF. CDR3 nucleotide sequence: TGTGCCAGCAGTTACAGGGGGTATGGCTACACCTTC.

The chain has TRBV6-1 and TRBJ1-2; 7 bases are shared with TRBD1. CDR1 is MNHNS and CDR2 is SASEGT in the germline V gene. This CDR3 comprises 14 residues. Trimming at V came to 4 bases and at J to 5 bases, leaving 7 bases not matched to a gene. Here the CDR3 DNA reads TGTGCCAGCAGTGGGACCGCAGGGGGGTATGGCTACACCTTC. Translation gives CASSGTAGGYGYTF.

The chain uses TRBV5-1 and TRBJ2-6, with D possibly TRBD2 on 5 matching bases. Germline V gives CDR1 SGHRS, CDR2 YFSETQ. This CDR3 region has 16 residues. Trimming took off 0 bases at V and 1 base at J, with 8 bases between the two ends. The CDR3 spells CASSLETGSGANVLTF. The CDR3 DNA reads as TGCGCCAGCAGCTTGGAGACGGGATCTGGGGCCAACGTCCTGACTTTC.